Listed here is a single T cell receptor (beta chain). Its target is unknown. After 5'RACE with constant-segment primers, TCR alpha and TCR beta cDNA libraries carrying sample barcodes and UMIs were obtained. Via MiXCR, TCRdb re-called the 5' RACE reads, giving one row per CDR3 protein. The profile shows under 400,000 distinct CDR3 sequences, around 30% of them singletons. This record comes from a study of T-cell memory formation after mild COVID-19. Overall study context: Across donors, TCR clusters were largely donor specific.

Points from the study as a whole: Clones contracting across day 15 to 85 had a balanced CD4/CD8 profile; later expanding clones leaned CD4+.

The CDR3 sequence is 21 residues long. CDR1 is SEHNR and CDR2 is FQNEAQ in the germline V gene (reference sequence). V was shortened by 6 bases and J by 1 base, with 28 bases between the two germline ends. The clonotype comes from an adult woman who had mild COVID-19 (a few samples of this study predate the infection). Cell type and time point are not known. The sequenced material came from PBMCs or a T cell subset sorted from them (not recorded which). The chain has TRBV7-9 and TRBJ2-6, with D perhaps assigned TRBD1 or TRBD2 (6 bases each). CDR3 in amino acids: CASRHRFSGSRGGSGANVLTF. Written as DNA, the CDR3 is TGTGCCAGCAGACACCGATTTTCAGGGAGCCGAGGGGGGTCTGGGGCCAACGTCCTGACTTTC.